The source of this T cell receptor beta chain is a study of T-cell memory formation after mild COVID-19. Study information: TCR clusters were largely donor specific. Study conclusions and caveats: Contracting CD4+ clones lay largely in CM and EM, with CD8+ ones residing in EMRA.

This clonotype was detected only a few times. Its antigen is unidentified. The germline V gene has CDR1 KGHSH and CDR2 LQKENI. CDR3 length equals 13 residues. V lost 3 bases to trimming and J lost 0 bases, with 6 bases between them. From the 5' RACE reads, TCRdb called clonotypes with MiXCR, one entry per CDR3 protein. The sample holds tens of thousands of distinct CDR3 sequences; 6.6% are singletons and the top ten take about 0.84%. Sequencing was carried out using PBMCs or a T cell subset sorted from them (not recorded which). V is TRBV18 and J is TRBJ2-7; D remains unclear. This receptor was taken from an adult who had mild COVID-19 (a few samples of this study predate the infection). Cell type and time point are not known. CDR3 sequence: CASSPTRSYEQYF. Here the CDR3 DNA reads TGTGCCAGCTCACCCACGCGCTCCTACGAGCAGTACTTC.